The clone carrying this T cell receptor (beta chain) was observed a handful of times. Its antigen is currently unknown. The record originates from a study of cytomegalovirus exposure and HLA in healthy donors. Study as a whole: The 120 or so validation repertoires were reported in a later analysis to have been generated on the same platform as the roughly 720 first-cohort repertoires. Notes on the study in general: In the roughly 120 validation repertoires, a later analysis found that first-cohort TCR clusters tended to co-occur. Cytomegalovirus association was listed for about 160 TCR beta chains. The classifier reportedly diagnosed cytomegalovirus status with high specificity and sensitivity.

Clones were sequenced by immunoSEQ multiplex PCR, and TCRdb holds only the in-frame ones, with some missing. The sample holds roughly 100,000 clones; 85% are singletons and the top ten take approximately 20%. CDR3 length: 15 amino acids. The germline V gene has CDR1 SGHRS and CDR2 YFSETQ. V dropped 1 base and J dropped 0 bases, with 8 bases sitting between them. The TCR comes from a man in his late teens or twenties in good health and CMV-seropositive. V usage is TRBV5-1 and J usage is TRBJ1-5, with unresolved D. Sample: PBMCs. The CDR3 bases are TGCGCCAGCAGCTTGAACGGGGATAGCAATCAGCCCCAGCATTTT. Its protein product is CASSLNGDSNQPQHF.